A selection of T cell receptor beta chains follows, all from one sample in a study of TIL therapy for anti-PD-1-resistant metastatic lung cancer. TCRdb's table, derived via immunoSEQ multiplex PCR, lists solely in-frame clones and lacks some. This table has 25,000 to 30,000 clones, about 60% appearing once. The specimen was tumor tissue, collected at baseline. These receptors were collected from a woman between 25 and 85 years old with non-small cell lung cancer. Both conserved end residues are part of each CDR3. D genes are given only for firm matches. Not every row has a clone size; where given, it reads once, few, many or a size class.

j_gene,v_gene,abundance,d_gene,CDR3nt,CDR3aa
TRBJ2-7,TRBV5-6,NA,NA,TGTGCCAGCAGCTTGAGGCCCCCCTACTACGAGCAGTACTTC,CASSLRPPYYEQYF
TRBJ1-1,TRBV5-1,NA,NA,TGCGCCAGCAGCGCCAGGGTACTAAACACTGAAGCTTTCTTT,CASSARVLNTEAFF
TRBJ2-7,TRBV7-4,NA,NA,TGTGCCAGCAGACCAAACTTATACGAGCAGTACTTC,CASRPNLYEQYF
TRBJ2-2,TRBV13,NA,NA,TGTGCCAGCAGCTTCACCGGGGAGCTGTTTTTT,CASSFTGELFF
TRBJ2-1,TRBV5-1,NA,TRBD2,TGCGCCAGCAGCTCCCTACCGGGGGGTGAGCAGTTCTTC,CASSSLPGGEQFF
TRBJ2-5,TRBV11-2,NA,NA,TGTGCCAGCAGCACCCGGGAGACCCAGTACTTC,CASSTRETQYF
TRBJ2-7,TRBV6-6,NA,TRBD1,TGTGCCAGCAGTAACCTACCGGGACAGGGGCCCTACGAGCAGTACTTC,CASSNLPGQGPYEQYF
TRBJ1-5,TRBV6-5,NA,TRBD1,TGTGCCAGCAGTTACACAGGGGACGGCAATCAGCCCCAGCATTTT,CASSYTGDGNQPQHF
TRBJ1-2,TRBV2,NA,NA,TGTGCCAGCAGCAGCAGGACAGCTTCACATGGCTACACCTTC,CASSSRTASHGYTF
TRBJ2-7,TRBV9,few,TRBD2,TGTGCCAGCAGCCCACATCCCCGGGGGGACGAGCAGTACTTC,CASSPHPRGDEQYF
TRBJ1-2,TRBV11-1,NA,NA,TGTGCCAGCAGCTTAGCTTCCAGTAACTATGGCTACACCTTC,CASSLASSNYGYTF
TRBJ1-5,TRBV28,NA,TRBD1,TGTGCCAGCAGTGACAGGGGCAATCAGCCCCAGCATTTT,CASSDRGNQPQHF
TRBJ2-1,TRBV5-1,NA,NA,TGCGCCAGCAGCTTGGCGGGAATAGGAGCCAATGAGCAGTTCTTC,CASSLAGIGANEQFF
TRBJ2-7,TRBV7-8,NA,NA,TGTGCCAGTTCAGGTGGCCCTTACGAGCAGTACTTC,CASSGGPYEQYF
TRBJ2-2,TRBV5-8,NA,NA,TGTGCCAGCAGCTTGGGCGGCTACCCAACCGGGGAGCTGTTTTTT,CASSLGGYPTGELFF
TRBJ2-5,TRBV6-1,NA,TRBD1,TGTGCCAGCAGTGAACAGGGGGCAGAAGAGACCCAGTACTTC,CASSEQGAEETQYF
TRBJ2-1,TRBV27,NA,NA,TGTGCCAGCAGTTTTGGAAGCTGGTACAATGAGCAGTTCTTC,CASSFGSWYNEQFF
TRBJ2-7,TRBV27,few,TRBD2,TGTGCCAGCATACGGGCTAGCGGGACCTACGAGCAGTACTTC,CASIRASGTYEQYF
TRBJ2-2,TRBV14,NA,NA,TGTGCCAGTAGCACAGGGTTTTTACAGATCGGGGAGCTGTTTTTT,CASSTGFLQIGELFF
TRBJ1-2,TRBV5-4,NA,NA,TGTGCCAGCAGCTTCTGGGGATCATATAACTATGGCTACACCTTC,CASSFWGSYNYGYTF
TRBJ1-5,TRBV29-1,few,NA,TGCAGCGCCGGATCAGGGGAGCAGCCCCAGCATTTT,CSAGSGEQPQHF
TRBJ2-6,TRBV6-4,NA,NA,TGTGCCAGCAGAGACAGCTCTGGGGCCAACGTCCTGACTTTC,CASRDSSGANVLTF
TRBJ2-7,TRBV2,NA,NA,TGTGCCAGCAGCCCCCAGGGGAACGAGCAGTACTTC,CASSPQGNEQYF
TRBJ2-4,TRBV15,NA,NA,TGTGCCACCAGCGGCCGGAGGGCCGTCGGTCACATTCAGTACTTC,CATSGRRAVGHIQYF
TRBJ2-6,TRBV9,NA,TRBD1,TGTGCCAGCGACAGGGAAACTGGGGCCAACGTCCTGACTTTC,CASDRETGANVLTF
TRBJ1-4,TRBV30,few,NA,TGTGCCTGGAGCTACGGGGGAAGGAATGAAAAACTGTTTTTT,CAWSYGGRNEKLFF
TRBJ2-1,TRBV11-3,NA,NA,TGTGCCAGCAGCTTAGGTCAGGCAGGCGAGCAGTTCTTC,CASSLGQAGEQFF
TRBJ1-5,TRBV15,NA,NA,TGTGCCACCAGCAGAGATCGGGGGGAACATCAGCCCCAGCATTTT,CATSRDRGEHQPQHF
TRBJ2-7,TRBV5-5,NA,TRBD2,TGTGCCAGCAGCTCGGGACTAGCGGGAGTAGAGCAGTACTTC,CASSSGLAGVEQYF
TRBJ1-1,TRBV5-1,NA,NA,TGCGCCAGCAGCTTGGGGACAGTCCGAGCCCCAGAAGCTTTCTTT,CASSLGTVRAPEAFF
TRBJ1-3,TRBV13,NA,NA,TGTGCCAGCAGCTTAGCTCGAAGACGGAGCTCTTCCGGAAACACCATATATTTT,CASSLARRRSSSGNTIYF
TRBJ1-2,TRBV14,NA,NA,TGTGCCAGCAGCCAAATACCCGCCTATGGCTACACCTTC,CASSQIPAYGYTF
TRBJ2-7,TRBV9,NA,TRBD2,TGTGCCAGCAGCGAGGGACTAGCGAGCTACTACGAGCAGTACTTC,CASSEGLASYYEQYF
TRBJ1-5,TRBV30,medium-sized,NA,TGTGCCTGGAGCGCAGGGAATAATCAGCCCCAGCATTTT,CAWSAGNNQPQHF
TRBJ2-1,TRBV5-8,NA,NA,TGTGCCAGCAACTACAATGAGCAGTTCTTC,CASNYNEQFF
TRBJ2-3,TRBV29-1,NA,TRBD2,TGCAGCGTCTGGGGGGCGCGGACTAGCGGGAGTACAGATACGCAGTATTTT,CSVWGARTSGSTDTQYF
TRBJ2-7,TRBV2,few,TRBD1,TGTGCCAGCAGGCGGACAGGGGGCAACCACGAGCAGTACTTC,CASRRTGGNHEQYF
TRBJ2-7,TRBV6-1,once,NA,TGTGCCAGCAGTGAAGCGGGTTCCTACGAGCAGTACTTC,CASSEAGSYEQYF
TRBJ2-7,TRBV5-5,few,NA,TGTGCCAGCAAGAACGAGCAGTACTTC,CASKNEQYF
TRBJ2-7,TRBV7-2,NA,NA,TGTGCCAGCAGCTCCGGGGCCTCGTACGAGCAGTACTTC,CASSSGASYEQYF
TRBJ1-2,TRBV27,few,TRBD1,TGTGCCAGCAGTTTACAGGGACAGGGAAACTATGGCTACACCTTC,CASSLQGQGNYGYTF
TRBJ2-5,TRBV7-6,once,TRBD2,TGTGCCAGCAGTGGAGGGACTAGAGCTCAAGGAGGGGAGACCCAGTACTTC,CASSGGTRAQGGETQYF